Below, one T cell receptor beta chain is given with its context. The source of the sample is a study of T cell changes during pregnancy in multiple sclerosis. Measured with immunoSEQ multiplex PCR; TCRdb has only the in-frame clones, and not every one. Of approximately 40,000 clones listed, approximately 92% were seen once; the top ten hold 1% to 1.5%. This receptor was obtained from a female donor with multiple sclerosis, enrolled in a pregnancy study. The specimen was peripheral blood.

This CDR3 reads CASSNTGDITDGYTF. DNA of the CDR3: TGTGCCAGCAGTAATACGGGAGATATCACGGATGGCTACACCTTC. The V and J genes are TRBV28 and TRBJ1-2; D remains unclear. CDR1 is MDHEN, CDR2 SYDVKM, per germline. Deletions cut 5 bases from V and 6 bases from J, with 19 bases between. This CDR3 has 15 amino acids.